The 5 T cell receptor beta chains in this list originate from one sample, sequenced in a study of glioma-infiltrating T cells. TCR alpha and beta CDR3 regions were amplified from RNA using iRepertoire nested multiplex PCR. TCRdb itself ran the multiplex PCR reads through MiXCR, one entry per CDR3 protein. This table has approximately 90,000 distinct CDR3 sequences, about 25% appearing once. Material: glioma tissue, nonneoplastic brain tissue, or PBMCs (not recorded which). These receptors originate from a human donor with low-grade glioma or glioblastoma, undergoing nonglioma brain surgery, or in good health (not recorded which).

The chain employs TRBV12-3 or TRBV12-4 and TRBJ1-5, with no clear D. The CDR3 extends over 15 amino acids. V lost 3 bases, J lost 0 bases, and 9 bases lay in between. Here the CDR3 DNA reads TGTGCCAGCAGTTTCAGTGGGTATAGCAATCAGCCCCAGCATTTT. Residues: CASSFSGYSNQPQHF.

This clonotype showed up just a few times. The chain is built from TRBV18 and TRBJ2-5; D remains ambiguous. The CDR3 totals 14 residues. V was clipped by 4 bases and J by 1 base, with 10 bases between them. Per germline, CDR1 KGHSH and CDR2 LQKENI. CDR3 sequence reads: CASSLRQFQETQYF. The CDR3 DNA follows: TGTGCCAGCTCACTTCGGCAGTTCCAAGAGACCCAGTACTTC.

The CDR3 DNA follows: TGTGCCAGCAGCCAAGAGGGGAAAGAGAACCAGTACTTC. Protein: CASSQEGKENQYF. The V call is TRBV14, the J call TRBJ2-4; no reliable D call. The germline V and J ends were trimmed by 0 bases and 13 bases, with 13 bases remaining between them. The CDR3 covers 13 residues. Germline CDR1 and CDR2: SGHDN and FVKESK.

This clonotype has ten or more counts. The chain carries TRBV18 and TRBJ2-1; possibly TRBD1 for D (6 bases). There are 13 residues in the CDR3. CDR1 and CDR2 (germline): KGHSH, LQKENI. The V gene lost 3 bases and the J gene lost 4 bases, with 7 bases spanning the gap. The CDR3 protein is CASSPGQYNEQFF. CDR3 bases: TGTGCCAGCTCACCCGGACAGTACAATGAGCAGTTCTTC.

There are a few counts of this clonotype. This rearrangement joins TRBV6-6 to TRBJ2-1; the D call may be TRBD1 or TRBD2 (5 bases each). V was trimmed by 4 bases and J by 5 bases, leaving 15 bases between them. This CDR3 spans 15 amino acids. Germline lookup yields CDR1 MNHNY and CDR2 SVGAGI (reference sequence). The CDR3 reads CASSFRDPLNNEQFF. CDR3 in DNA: TGTGCCAGCAGTTTCCGGGACCCGCTTAACAATGAGCAGTTCTTC.